These 9 T cell receptor beta chains were all obtained from the same sample, sequenced in a study of control samples from healthy donors and cancer patients. The assay was immunoSEQ multiplex PCR, and TCRdb's table has in-frame clones only and misses some. The profile shows over 15,000 clones, less than 90% of them singletons. Input material: PBMCs. These receptor sequences come from a man aged 55 to 69 with head and neck cancer.

This clone was recorded once. The chain uses TRBV7-8 and TRBJ2-2; D is undetermined. The CDR3 extends over 17 amino acids. Germline V CDR1 and CDR2: SGHVS, FQNEAQ. Trimming shortened V by 4 bases and J by 2 bases, and 17 bases separated the two germline ends. The CDR3 loop is CASSSKQSSQNTGELFF. The CDR3 DNA reads as TGTGCCAGCAGCTCGAAGCAGTCTTCCCAAAACACCGGGGAGCTGTTTTTT. The full variable domain, rest sourced from reference TRBV7-8 and TRBJ2-2, is GAGVSQSPRYKVAKRGQDVALRCDPISGHVSLFWYQQALGQGPEFLTYFQNEAQLDKSGLPSDRFFAERPEGSVSTLKIQRTQQEDSAVYLCASSSKQSSQNTGELFFGEGSRLTVL.

This chain joins TRBV27 and TRBJ2-1; tentative D call: TRBD2 (6 bases). CDR3 length: 16 amino acids. CDR1 is MNHEY and CDR2 is SMNVEV in the germline V gene (reference sequence). V lost 4 bases to trimming and J lost 3 bases, with 16 bases between them. This CDR3 reads CASSSLRGENYNEQFF. The CDR3 DNA follows: TGTGCCAGCAGTTCCCTCCGCGGGGAAAACTACAATGAGCAGTTCTTC.

This rearrangement joins TRBV27 to TRBJ1-5, with 12 bases matching TRBD1. The CDR3 spans 15 residues. V was pared by 5 bases and J by 6 bases, with 5 bases of the junction left unmatched. Germline CDR1 MNHEY, CDR2 SMNVEV (reference sequence). The CDR3 here is CASSPRDRGLQPQHF. CDR3 sequence (DNA): TGTGCCAGCAGTCCCCGGGACAGGGGGCTTCAGCCCCAGCATTTT.

The gene calls are TRBV3-1 (or the pseudogene TRBV3-2) and TRBJ1-2, with D perhaps TRBD1 (5 bases). V was pared by 5 bases and J by 4 bases, with 14 bases between. The CDR3 is 14 residues long. Germline V gene lookup returns CDR1 LGHDT and CDR2 YNNKEL (reference sequence). The DNA of the CDR3 is TGTGCCAGCAGCTTTACCGGGACCCTCTATGGCTACACCTTC. It codes for CASSFTGTLYGYTF.

V and J are TRBV7-9 and TRBJ2-7, with no clear D. V was pared by 5 bases and J by 3 bases, with 11 bases between. The CDR3 sequence is 13 residues long. Germline lookup yields CDR1 SEHNR and CDR2 FQNEAQ (reference sequence). CDR3 loop: CASSPRAGYEQYF. For the CDR3, the DNA is TGTGCCAGCAGCCCCCGGGCCGGCTACGAGCAGTACTTC.

This chain uses TRBV15 with TRBJ1-1; TRBD1 matches 7 bases. Germline V gene lookup returns CDR1 LNHNV and CDR2 YYDKDF (reference sequence). The CDR3 extends over 12 amino acids. The V segment lost 5 bases and the J segment 13 bases; nucleotides outside the gene matches: 10. The CDR3 nucleotides are TGTGCCACCAGCCCTCGACAGGGATTGGATTTCTTT. It codes for CATSPRQGLDFF.

The rearrangement uses TRBV18 and TRBJ1-2; possibly TRBD1 for D (5 bases). The V end was cut by 6 bases, the J end by 1 base, with 18 bases between. Germline loops: CDR1 KGHSH, CDR2 LQKENI. CDR3 length: 16 residues. The CDR3 loop reads CASSPDLGVDNYGYTF. The CDR3 DNA is TGTGCCAGCTCCCCCGATCTGGGGGTAGATAACTATGGCTACACCTTC.

The chain recombines TRBV28 with TRBJ1-4, with no clear D. CDR1 and CDR2 (germline): MDHEN, SYDVKM. CDR3 length equals 13 residues. V lost 6 bases and J 4 bases, leaving 9 bases between the germline ends. This chain's CDR3 is CASRLWVNEKLFF. DNA of the CDR3: TGTGCCAGCAGACTCTGGGTTAATGAAAAACTGTTTTTT.

The chain recombines TRBV7-9 with TRBJ2-3; D is possibly TRBD1 or TRBD2 (5 bases each). V was cut by 3 bases and J by 5 bases, with 9 bases left in between. The CDR3 runs 13 residues. CDR1 SEHNR and CDR2 FQNEAQ come from the germline V gene (reference sequence). The CDR3, as DNA: TGTGCCAGCAGCTTCCGGGGCCGAGATACGCAGTATTTT. It is translated as CASSFRGRDTQYF.